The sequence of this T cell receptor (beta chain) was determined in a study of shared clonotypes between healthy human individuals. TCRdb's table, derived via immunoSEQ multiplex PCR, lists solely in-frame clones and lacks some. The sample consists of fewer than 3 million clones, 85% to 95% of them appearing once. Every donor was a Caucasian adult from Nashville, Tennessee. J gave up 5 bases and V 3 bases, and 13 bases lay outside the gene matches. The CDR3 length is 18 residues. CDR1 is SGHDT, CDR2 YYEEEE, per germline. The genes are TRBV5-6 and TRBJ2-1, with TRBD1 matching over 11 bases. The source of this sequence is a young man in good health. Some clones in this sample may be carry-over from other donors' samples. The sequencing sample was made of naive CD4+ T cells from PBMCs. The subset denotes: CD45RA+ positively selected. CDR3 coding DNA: TGTGCCAGCAGCTCGACGGATTGGGGGACAGGGGGTAACAATGAGCAGTTCTTC. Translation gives CASSSTDWGTGGNNEQFF.